This T cell receptor (beta chain) was obtained from a study of control samples from healthy donors and cancer patients. Assay: immunoSEQ multiplex PCR; the TCRdb copy retains only in-frame clones and omits some. The table has some 170,000 clones, roughly 94% seen once. The V gene's germline CDR1 is SQVTM and CDR2 ANQGSEA. The CDR3 loop spans 13 amino acids. Trimming left V 6 bases short and J 1 base short, with 12 bases between. The sequence came from a man between 60 and 75 years old with colorectal cancer. The sequenced sample consisted of PBMCs. The chain carries TRBV29-1 and TRBJ1-1, with D maybe TRBD1 (5 bases). CDR3 in DNA: TGCAGCGTGCGGGGTCAGGGGAACACTGAAGCTTTCTTT. It encodes CSVRGQGNTEAFF.